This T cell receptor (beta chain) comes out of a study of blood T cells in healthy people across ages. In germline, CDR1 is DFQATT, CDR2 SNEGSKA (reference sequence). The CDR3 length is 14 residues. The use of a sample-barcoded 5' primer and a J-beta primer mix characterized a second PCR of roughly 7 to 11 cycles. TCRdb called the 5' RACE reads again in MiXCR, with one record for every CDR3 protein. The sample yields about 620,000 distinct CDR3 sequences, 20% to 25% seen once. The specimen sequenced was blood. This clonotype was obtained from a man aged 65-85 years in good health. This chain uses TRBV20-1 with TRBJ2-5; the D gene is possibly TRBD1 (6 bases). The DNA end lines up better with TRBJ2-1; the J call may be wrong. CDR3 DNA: TGCAGTGCTGGGGGCGGTACTCCCCGGGATGAGCAGTTCTTC. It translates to CSAGGGTPRDEQFF.